What follows is one T cell receptor beta chain and its context. Its antigen is undetermined. The CDR3 contains 15 residues. CDR1 SGHTA and CDR2 FQGNSA come from the germline V gene. Trimming removed 5 bases at V and 5 bases at J, with 16 bases between. This sample was included in a study of Ad26.COV2.S vaccination and SARS-CoV-2 variants. Study-wide results and caveats: Reports say spike-specific CD8+ and CD4+ T cell responses covered substantial breadth after vaccination. Comparable non-spike TCR breadth was observed in vaccine and placebo recipients.

The sample's treatment: around 19 received Ad26.COV2.S at low or high dose, single or two shots; five or six received placebo; per-sample allocation not given. The samples date from day 63 after the first vaccine or placebo injection. This table comes from immunoSEQ multiplex PCR, and its TCRdb copy is limited to in-frame clones, with some not included. Counted here are over 250,000 clones, 80% to 90% occurring once; the ten biggest clones make up less than 3.5%. The specimen comprised peripheral blood, sampled in a trial of Ad26.COV2.S vaccine versus placebo. The origin of this receptor is a person aged 18-65 years who received the Ad26.COV2.S COVID-19 vaccine or a placebo. J is TRBJ2-1 and V is TRBV7-2; possibly TRBD1 for D (5 bases). CDR3 DNA: TGTGCCAGCAGCCCCCGACAGTCCGCTAACAATGAGCAGTTCTTC. The encoded protein is CASSPRQSANNEQFF.